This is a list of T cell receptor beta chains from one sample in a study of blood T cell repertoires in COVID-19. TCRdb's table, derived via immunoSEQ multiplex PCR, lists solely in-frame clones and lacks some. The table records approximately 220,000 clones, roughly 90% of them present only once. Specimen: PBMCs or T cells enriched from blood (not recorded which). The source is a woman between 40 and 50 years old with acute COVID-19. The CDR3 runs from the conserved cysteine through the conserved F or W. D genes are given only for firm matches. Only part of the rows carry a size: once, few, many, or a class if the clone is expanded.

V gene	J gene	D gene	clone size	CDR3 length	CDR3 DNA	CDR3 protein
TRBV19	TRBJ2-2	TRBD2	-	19	TGTGCCAGTACGGGGACTAGCGGGGGGTCACATAGGGGCACCGGGGAGCTGTTTTTT	CASTGTSGGSHRGTGELFF
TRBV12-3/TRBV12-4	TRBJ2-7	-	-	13	TGTGCCAGCACCCGGGGCAGGGGTTACGAGCAGTACTTC	CASTRGRGYEQYF
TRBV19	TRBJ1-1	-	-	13	TGTGCCAGTCAACCGGGGGGGAACACTGAAGCTTTCTTT	CASQPGGNTEAFF
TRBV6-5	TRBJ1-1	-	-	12	TGTGCCAGCATACAGGGAGGGACTGAAGCTTTCTTT	CASIQGGTEAFF
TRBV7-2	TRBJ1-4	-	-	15	TGTGCCAGCAGCTTAAACGCCAGGGATTTTGAAAAACTGTTTTTT	CASSLNARDFEKLFF
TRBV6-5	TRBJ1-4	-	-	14	TGTGCCAGCAGATCCGGACAACACCGCGAAAAACTGTTTTTT	CASRSGQHREKLFF
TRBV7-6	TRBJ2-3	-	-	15	TGTGCCAGCAGCTTAGCGCACAGGGAAACAGATACGCAGTATTTT	CASSLAHRETDTQYF
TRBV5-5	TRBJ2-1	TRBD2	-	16	TGTGCCAGCAGCTTGCGGCGGGGGAGCTCCTACAATGAGCAGTTCTTC	CASSLRRGSSYNEQFF
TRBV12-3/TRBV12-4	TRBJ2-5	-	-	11	TGTGCCAGCAGTAATAAAGAGACCCAGTACTTC	CASSNKETQYF
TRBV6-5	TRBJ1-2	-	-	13	TGTGCCAGCAGTTACTCGAAGACGGGTGGCTACACCTTC	CASSYSKTGGYTF
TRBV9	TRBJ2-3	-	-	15	TGTGCCAGCAGCACCTGGAGCCGTAGCACAGATACGCAGTATTTT	CASSTWSRSTDTQYF
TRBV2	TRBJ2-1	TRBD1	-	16	TGTGCCAGCAGTGAAGTGATGGCAGGGGGCTTCTCTGAGCAGTTCTTC	CASSEVMAGGFSEQFF
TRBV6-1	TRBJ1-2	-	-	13	TGTGCCAGCAGTGAGGTGGCAGGCCTCAGCGGTACCTTC	CASSEVAGLSGTF
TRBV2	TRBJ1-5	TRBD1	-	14	TGTGCCAGCGCAACGGACAGGGGCAATCAGCCCCAGCATTTT	CASATDRGNQPQHF
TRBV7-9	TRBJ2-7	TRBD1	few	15	TGTGCCAGCAGCTCTTTTGGGGACAGGGACTACGAGCAGTACTTC	CASSSFGDRDYEQYF
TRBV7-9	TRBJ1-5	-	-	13	TGTGCCAGCAGCAAAGGAGGCAATCAGCCCCAGCATTTT	CASSKGGNQPQHF
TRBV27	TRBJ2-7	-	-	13	TGTGCCAGCAGTTCGACGAACAGCTACGAGCAGTACTTC	CASSSTNSYEQYF
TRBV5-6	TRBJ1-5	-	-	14	TGTGCCAGCAGCCGCGGACAGTTTGGACAGCCCCAGCATTTT	CASSRGQFGQPQHF
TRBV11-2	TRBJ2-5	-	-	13	TGTGCCAGCAGCTTGTCACAGGGACAGACCCAGTACTTC	CASSLSQGQTQYF
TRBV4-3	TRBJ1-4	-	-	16	TGCGCCAGCAGCCAAGGGAAGTTGGGCTGGGATGAAAAACTGTTTTTT	CASSQGKLGWDEKLFF
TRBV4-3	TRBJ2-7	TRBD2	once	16	TGCGCCAGCAGCCCAAGAGTAGCGGGGGGATCAAGCGAGCAGTACTTC	CASSPRVAGGSSEQYF
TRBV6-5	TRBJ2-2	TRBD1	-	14	TGTGCCATAAGACAGGGGACGAACACCGGGGAGCTGTTTTTT	CAIRQGTNTGELFF
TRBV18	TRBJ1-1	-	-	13	TGTGCCAGCGATATGAACCGGGGCACTGAAGCTTTCTTT	CASDMNRGTEAFF
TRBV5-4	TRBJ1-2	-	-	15	TGTGCCAGCAGCTGGGGGGAGGGTTTCGTCGATGGCTACACCTTC	CASSWGEGFVDGYTF
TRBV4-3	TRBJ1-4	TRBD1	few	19	TGCGCCAGCAGCCAAGATCGCTTGGGACAGGGCTTTTTTAATGAAAAACTGTTTTTT	CASSQDRLGQGFFNEKLFF
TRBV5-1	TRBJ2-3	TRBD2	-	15	TGCGCCAGCAGCTTGAGCGGGGGGCTGAGGAATACGCAGTATTTT	CASSLSGGLRNTQYF
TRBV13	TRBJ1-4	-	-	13	TGTGCCAGCAGCCACCGACAGGATGAAAAACTGTTTTTT	CASSHRQDEKLFF
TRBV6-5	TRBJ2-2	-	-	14	TGTGCCAGCAGTTACAATGAGTTCGCCGGGGAGCTGTTTTTT	CASSYNEFAGELFF
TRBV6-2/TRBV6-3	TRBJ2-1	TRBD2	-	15	TGTGCCAGCAGTCGCGGACTAGATCACTACAATGAGCAGTTCTTC	CASSRGLDHYNEQFF
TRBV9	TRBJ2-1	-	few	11	TGTGCCAGCAGCGTGAGCACCGAGCAGTTCTTC	CASSVSTEQFF
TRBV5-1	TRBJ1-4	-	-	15	TGCGCCAGCAGCTTGGAGTCATTCGGAGAGGGAAAACTGTTTTTT	CASSLESFGEGKLFF
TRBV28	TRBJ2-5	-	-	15	TGTGCCAGCAGTTTAATAGGGGGCGGGGTAGAGACCCAGTACTTC	CASSLIGGGVETQYF
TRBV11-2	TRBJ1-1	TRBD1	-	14	TGTGCCAGCAGCTCCTGGACAGGGAACACTGAAGCTTTCTTT	CASSSWTGNTEAFF
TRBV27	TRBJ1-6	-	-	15	TGTGCCAGCAGTTTATCGAGCTCCTATAATTCACCCCTCCACTTT	CASSLSSSYNSPLHF
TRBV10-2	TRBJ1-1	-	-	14	TGCGCCAGCAGCCCGTCCGGGATCCACACTGAAGCTTTCTTT	CASSPSGIHTEAFF
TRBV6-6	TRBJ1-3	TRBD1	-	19	TGTGCCAGCAGTCCCGACCGGTTTTGGACAGGGAGGCATGGAAACACCATATATTTT	CASSPDRFWTGRHGNTIYF
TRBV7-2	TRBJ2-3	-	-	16	TGTGCCAGCAGCTTCGGTGCGGGGAGACACACAGATACGCAGTATTTT	CASSFGAGRHTDTQYF
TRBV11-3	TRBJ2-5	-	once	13	TGTGCCAGCAGCTCCTCAGACCAAGAGACCCAGTACTTC	CASSSSDQETQYF
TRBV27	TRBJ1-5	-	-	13	TGTGCCAGCAGTATGACTTTCGATCAGCCCCAGCATTTT	CASSMTFDQPQHF
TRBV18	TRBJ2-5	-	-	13	TGTGCCAGCTCAGCAGGGGTCTTGGAGACCCAGTACTTC	CASSAGVLETQYF
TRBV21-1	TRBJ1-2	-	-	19	TGTGCCAGCAGCGGACGAGTCGGTCGCCTGGCAGGGGGCCCCTATGGCTACACCTTC	CASSGRVGRLAGGPYGYTF
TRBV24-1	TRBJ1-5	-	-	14	TGTGCCACCAGTGAGGGACATAGCAATCAGCCCCAGCATTTT	CATSEGHSNQPQHF
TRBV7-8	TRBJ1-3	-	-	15	TGTGCCAGCAGCTTAGATACAGTCTCTGGAAACACCATATATTTT	CASSLDTVSGNTIYF
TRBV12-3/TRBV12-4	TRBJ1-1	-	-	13	TGTGCCAGCAGTTTAGTGGCCGAGGCTGAAGCTTTCTTT	CASSLVAEAEAFF
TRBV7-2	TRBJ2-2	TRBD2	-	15	TGTGCCAGCAGCCCCGGGGGGGCTACCACCGGGGAGCTGTTTTTT	CASSPGGATTGELFF
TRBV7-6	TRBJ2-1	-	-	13	TGTGCCAGCAGCTCCCCGGGGGGCGCCTGGCAGTTCTTC	CASSSPGGAWQFF
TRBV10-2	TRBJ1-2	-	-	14	TGCGCCAGCAGTGAGTTCGACAGGCACTATGGCTACACCTTC	CASSEFDRHYGYTF
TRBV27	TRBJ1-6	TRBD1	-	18	TGTGCCAGCAGTCCCCTTGACAGGGGAATTTACGCTAATTCACCCCTCCACTTT	CASSPLDRGIYANSPLHF
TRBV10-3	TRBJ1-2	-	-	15	TGTGCCATTACAGCACGGGACAATTTTAACTATGGCTACACCTTC	CAITARDNFNYGYTF
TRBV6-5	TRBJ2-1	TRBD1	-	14	TGTGCCAGCAGTCCCTCCGGGACAGGGAATGAGCAGTTCTTC	CASSPSGTGNEQFF
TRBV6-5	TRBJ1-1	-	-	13	TGTGCCAGCAGTCCGACAGGGAACACTGAAGCTTTCTTT	CASSPTGNTEAFF